These T cell receptor beta chains were read from a single sample in a study of shared clonotypes between healthy human individuals. The repertoire was sequenced with immunoSEQ multiplex PCR; TCRdb's copy has only in-frame clones and lacks some. This sample has hundreds of thousands of clones, with around 96% found just once. Material: naive CD8+ T cells sorted from blood. Receptors were obtained from a woman aged 25 to 39 in good health. Each CDR3 is given with its conserved first and last residue. D genes are given only for firm matches. Size is omitted from some rows. Given values are once, few, many or a class for expanded clones.

length | size | J | V | D | DNA | CDR3
16 | NA | TRBJ2-1 | TRBV7-9 | TRBD2 | TGTGCCAGCAGCTTACGGACTAGCCCATACTACAATGAGCAGTTCTTC | CASSLRTSPYYNEQFF
14 | NA | TRBJ1-4 | TRBV28 | NA | TGTGCCAGCAGTTTAAGGGGGACTAATGAAAAACTGTTTTTT | CASSLRGTNEKLFF
13 | NA | TRBJ1-3 | TRBV6-7 | NA | TGTGCCAGCAGTTACCGGGCCGGAAACACCATATATTTT | CASSYRAGNTIYF
14 | NA | TRBJ2-7 | TRBV27 | NA | TGTGCCAGCAGTTTACTGGGTCCAACCTACGAGCAGTACTTC | CASSLLGPTYEQYF
15 | NA | TRBJ1-5 | TRBV21-1 | NA | TGTGCCAGCAGCAAATTTGGGCAGGGGGGACAGCCCCAGCATTTT | CASSKFGQGGQPQHF
13 | once | TRBJ1-2 | TRBV27 | NA | TGTGCCAGCAGTAACAGCGGTGTCTATGGCTACACCTTC | CASSNSGVYGYTF
13 | NA | TRBJ1-1 | TRBV19 | NA | TGTGCCAGTAGTATGGACACCGGCACTGAAGCTTTCTTT | CASSMDTGTEAFF
15 | NA | TRBJ1-3 | TRBV4-2 | NA | TGTGCCAGCAGCCAGGGCGCCGACGGTGGAAACACCATATATTTT | CASSQGADGGNTIYF
16 | NA | TRBJ2-1 | TRBV5-1 | NA | TGCGCCAGCAGCTTGGGTATGGGCAGGAAACACAATGAGCAGTTCTTC | CASSLGMGRKHNEQFF
16 | NA | TRBJ2-7 | TRBV9 | TRBD2 | TGTGCCAGCAGCGTAGAGGGACTAGCGGGGTACTACGAGCAGTACTTC | CASSVEGLAGYYEQYF
16 | NA | TRBJ2-7 | TRBV6-1 | NA | TGTGCCAGCAGTGGGGTCGTGTGGGCCCGGCGGGACGAGCAGTACTTC | CASSGVVWARRDEQYF
15 | NA | TRBJ2-3 | TRBV28 | NA | TGTGCCAGCAGTTTATCCAACCAGATCACAGATACGCAGTATTTT | CASSLSNQITDTQYF
14 | NA | TRBJ2-1 | TRBV28 | NA | TGTGCCAGCAGTTTGGCGCCCACCACCGATGAGCAGTTCTTC | CASSLAPTTDEQFF
15 | NA | TRBJ2-1 | TRBV19 | NA | TGTGCCAGTAGTATACCAGGGTACAGCTACAATGAGCAGTTCTTC | CASSIPGYSYNEQFF
15 | NA | TRBJ2-7 | TRBV27 | TRBD2 | TGTGCCAGCAGTCCCCGGGAGGGCCTTAACTACGAGCAGTACTTC | CASSPREGLNYEQYF